These 21 T cell receptor beta chains were all obtained from the same sample, sequenced in a study of cytomegalovirus exposure and HLA in healthy donors. Both 60 Vbeta primers and 13 Jbeta primers went into the PCR. The repertoire was sequenced with immunoSEQ multiplex PCR; TCRdb's copy has only in-frame clones and lacks some. This sample lists about 120,000 clones; its ten largest clones have about 1.5%. The sequencing input was PBMCs. These receptor sequences come from a woman between 40 and 50 years old in good health and CMV-seropositive.

This rearrangement joins TRBV9 to TRBJ2-7, with TRBD1 matching over 8 bases. The junction had 6 bases not matched to a gene; V was cut back by 4 bases and J by 3 bases. The CDR3 contains 14 residues. Germline values: CDR1 SGDLS, CDR2 YYNGEE. CDR3 in DNA: TGTGCCAGCAGCCCCTCCAGGGGGCTCTACGAGCAGTACTTC. Translated: CASSPSRGLYEQYF.

V is TRBV14 and J is TRBJ1-1, with unresolved D. V gave up 0 bases and J gave up 0 bases, with 5 bases separating them. The CDR3 loop spans 14 amino acids. Germline assignment: CDR1 SGHDN and CDR2 FVKESK. The CDR3 is CASSQDLMNTEAFF. The DNA of the CDR3 is TGTGCCAGCAGCCAAGACCTAATGAACACTGAAGCTTTCTTT.

This rearrangement joins TRBV5-1 to TRBJ2-1, with 9 bases identical to TRBD2. Germline V gives CDR1 SGHRS, CDR2 YFSETQ. The CDR3 consists of 13 residues. V trimming: 0 bases; J trimming: 12 bases; junction bases outside the gene matches: 4. In nucleotides, the CDR3 is TGCGCCAGCAGCTTGGGAGGGCGGGAGGGGCAGTTCTTC. Residues: CASSLGGREGQFF.

This sequence joins TRBV7-2 and TRBJ2-1; D perhaps matches TRBD1 (6 bases). Per germline, CDR1 SGHTA and CDR2 FQGNSA. This CDR3 comprises 15 residues. V was pared by 7 bases and J by 4 bases, with 17 bases between. The CDR3 coding sequence is TGTGCCAGCAACTACCCCGGACAGAGATACAATGAGCAGTTCTTC. Encoded protein: CASNYPGQRYNEQFF.

V and J are TRBV5-1 and TRBJ2-5; 9 bases match TRBD1. The last part of the DNA fits TRBJ2-7 better; the J call may be wrong. The CDR3 length is 15 residues. Germline values: CDR1 SGHRS, CDR2 YFSETQ. The CDR3 DNA follows: TGCGCCAGCAGCTGGACCGGGACAGGGACTCACGAGCAGTACTTC. Translation gives CASSWTGTGTHEQYF.

This sequence joins TRBV28 and TRBJ2-2; D might be TRBD1 (6 bases). Germline loops: CDR1 MDHEN, CDR2 SYDVKM. V shed 1 base and J shed 0 bases, with 21 bases lying between them. The CDR3 is 20 amino acids. The CDR3 loop is CASSLFWTAYWNANTGELFF. The CDR3 nucleotides are TGTGCCAGCAGTTTATTCTGGACAGCCTATTGGAACGCGAACACCGGGGAGCTGTTTTTT.

The chain recombines TRBV19 with TRBJ2-5; possibly TRBD2 for D (6 bases). There are 16 residues in the CDR3. Trimming stripped 3 bases from V and 2 bases from J, with 16 bases between. CDR1 is LNHDA and CDR2 is SQIVND in the germline V gene (reference sequence). CDR3 sequence: CASSIQRLARQETQYF. The CDR3 DNA follows: TGTGCCAGTAGTATTCAAAGGCTAGCGAGACAAGAGACCCAGTACTTC. The whole variable domain, remainder taken from reference TRBV19 and TRBJ2-5, is DGGITQSPKYLFRKEGQNVTLSCEQNLNHDAMYWYRQDPGQGLRLIYYSQIVNDFQKGDIAEGYSVSREKKESFPLTVTSAQKNPTAFYLCASSIQRLARQETQYFGPGTRLLVL.

The chain is built from TRBV20-1 and TRBJ2-3; D is unclear. CDR1 DFQATT and CDR2 SNEGSKA come from the germline V gene (reference sequence). V lost 6 bases, J lost 4 bases, and 8 bases lay in between. The CDR3 has 11 amino acids. DNA of the CDR3: TGCAGTGCACTCGTGGCAGATACGCAGTATTTT. It is translated as CSALVADTQYF.

The V call is TRBV7-3, the J call TRBJ2-5; 8 nucleotides line up with TRBD2. V gave up 5 bases and J gave up 2 bases; unmatched junction bases: 1. CDR3 length equals 13 residues. Germline loops: CDR1 SGHTA, CDR2 FQGTGA. CDR3 residues: CASSRGGQETQYF. The CDR3 DNA sequence: TGTGCCAGCAGCCGGGGGGGGCAAGAGACCCAGTACTTC.

The genes are TRBV19 and TRBJ2-2; 8 nucleotides match TRBD2. After removal of 4 bases from V and 2 bases from J, the junction contained 6 bases not matched to a gene. CDR1 is LNHDA, CDR2 SQIVND, per germline (reference sequence). The CDR3 is made up of 16 amino acids. As DNA, the CDR3 is TGTGCCAGTAGTAGGTTAGCGGGAACTAACACCGGGGAGCTGTTTTTT. Its translation is CASSRLAGTNTGELFF.

V and J are TRBV4-1 and TRBJ2-1; D is unresolved. Germline V gene lookup returns CDR1 MGHRA and CDR2 YSYEKL. Trimming removed 3 bases at V and 6 bases at J, with 9 bases between. This CDR3 spans 13 amino acids. The DNA of the CDR3 is TGCGCCAGCAGCCAGGAGAGGCTCAATGAGCAGTTCTTC. Its protein product is CASSQERLNEQFF.

On this clone itself: Sequence at one end of the junction differs from germline and may be a read error. The chain is built from TRBV6-1 and TRBJ2-5, with D tentatively TRBD1 (5 bases). From germline, CDR1 is MNHNS and CDR2 SASEGT. The CDR3 sequence is 16 residues long. This CDR3 is CASGEALGQGKETQYF. The DNA of the CDR3 is TGTGCCAGCGGTGAAGCGCTTGGGCAGGGCAAAGAGACCCAGTACTTC.

This chain links TRBV9 with TRBJ2-2; 11 bases fit TRBD2. CDR1 SGDLS and CDR2 YYNGEE come from the germline V gene. Trimming took 3 bases from V and 7 from J; bases not matched to a gene: 5. The CDR3 loop spans 15 amino acids. CDR3: CASSGPGLAVGELFF. CDR3 in DNA: TGTGCCAGCAGCGGGCCGGGACTAGCGGTCGGGGAGCTGTTTTTT.

The V gene is TRBV27, the J gene TRBJ2-3; D gene uncertain. The germline V gene encodes CDR1 MNHEY and CDR2 SMNVEV (reference sequence). The CDR3 is 15 amino acids. V lost 5 bases to trimming and J lost 0 bases, with 12 bases between them. CDR3 DNA: TGTGCCAGCAGTGACGACTTCCTAAGCACAGATACGCAGTATTTT. It yields the protein CASSDDFLSTDTQYF.

CDR3 residues: CSVEGTVHGYTF. The CDR3 DNA follows: TGCAGCGTTGAAGGGACAGTTCATGGCTACACCTTC. The V call is TRBV29-1, the J call TRBJ1-2; maybe TRBD1 (6 bases). V shed 1 base and J shed 6 bases, with 9 bases lying between them. There are 12 residues in the CDR3. Germline V gene sequence: CDR1 SQVTM, CDR2 ANQGSEA.

This chain joins TRBV4-1 and TRBJ2-7, with 10 bases matching TRBD1. There are 16 residues in the CDR3. V trimming: 0 bases; J trimming: 2 bases; junction bases outside the gene matches: 4. Per germline, CDR1 MGHRA and CDR2 YSYEKL. CDR3 amino acids: CASSQEGDRGTYEQYF. DNA of the CDR3: TGCGCCAGCAGCCAAGAAGGGGACAGGGGCACCTACGAGCAGTACTTC.

The V call is TRBV30, the J call TRBJ2-7; maybe TRBD2 (6 bases). Germline CDR1 GTSNPN, CDR2 SVGIG (reference sequence). Trimming took off 2 bases at V and 3 bases at J, with 11 bases between the two ends. This CDR3 is built from 13 residues. The CDR3 region has the DNA TGTGCCTGGAGTTACCGGGGAGGCTACGAGCAGTACTTC. Protein product: CAWSYRGGYEQYF.

V and J are TRBV27 and TRBJ1-1; unclear D gene. V was pared by 6 bases and J by 4 bases, with 15 bases between. In germline, CDR1 is MNHEY, CDR2 SMNVEV (reference sequence). The CDR3 is 14 amino acids. CDR3 DNA: TGTGCCAGCAGCCGCCGGGAGGGTCCCACTGAAGCTTTCTTT. This gives the protein CASSRREGPTEAFF.

The chain has TRBV7-2 and TRBJ2-5, with TRBD1 identical over 7 bases. CDR1 and CDR2 from the germline V gene are SGHTA and FQGNSA. V trimming: 5 bases; J trimming: 2 bases; junction bases outside the gene matches: 5. This CDR3 contains 14 residues. Here the CDR3 DNA reads TGTGCCAGCAGCCGAGACAGGGTACAAGAGACCCAGTACTTC. Translation: CASSRDRVQETQYF.

The chain recombines TRBV10-3 with TRBJ2-3; D unresolved. CDR1 and CDR2 from the germline V gene are ENHRY and SYGVKD. The CDR3 runs 13 residues. Trimming took off 4 bases at V and 5 bases at J, with 10 bases between the two ends. The CDR3 loop is CAISVYTQDTQYF. The CDR3 coding sequence is TGTGCCATCAGTGTATACACACAAGATACGCAGTATTTT.

The chain joins TRBV29-1 to TRBJ1-5, with D maybe TRBD1 (5 bases). Germline V lookup: CDR1 SQVTM, CDR2 ANQGSEA. This CDR3 region has 13 residues. V was clipped by 3 bases and J by 6 bases, with 12 bases between them. CDR3 bases: TGCAGCGTTGACCAGGGTCCTGCTCAGCCCCAGCATTTT. Translating it yields CSVDQGPAQPQHF. Using reference TRBV29-1 and TRBJ1-5 for the parts outside the CDR3, the full variable domain is SAVISQKPSRDICQRGTSLTIQCQVDSQVTMMFWYRQQPGQSLTLIATANQGSEATYESGFVIDKFPISRPNLTFSTLTVSNMSPEDSSIYLCSVDQGPAQPQHFGDGTRLSIL.